The TCR beta chain described here comes from a study of T cell responses to AZD1222 COVID-19 vaccine. Study-level points and caveats: Females outnumbered males among donors, who were mostly white British; clonal diversity was possibly underestimated.

The V gene's germline CDR1 is MNHNS and CDR2 SASEGT. V dropped 1 base and J dropped 3; count of bases not matched to a gene: 3. The CDR3 runs to 15 residues. This clone has just one count. The antigen is unknown. Assay used: immunoSEQ multiplex PCR; TCRdb lists only in-frame clones, some missing. This table holds over 100,000 clones, approximately 88% found once. The rearrangement uses TRBV6-1 and TRBJ1-5; 7 positions match TRBD1. The sample here was peripheral blood, taken on day 0 of AZD1222 vaccination. The clonotype comes from an adult in good health. The CDR3 protein is CASSEGGQYNQPQHF. CDR3 DNA: TGTGCCAGCAGTGAAGGGGGACAGTACAATCAGCCCCAGCATTTT.